One sample yielded the 32 T cell receptor beta chains listed below, sequenced in a study of T-cell reconstitution after alpha-beta-depleted transplantation in children. Preparation of the TCRbeta library used unique molecular identifiers. TCRdb re-analysed the PCR reads in MiXCR, keeping a single row per CDR3 protein. The sample has almost 500,000 distinct CDR3 sequences; about an eighth are singletons. The starting material was PBMCs from the stem cell graft donor, obtained from the stem cell graft. The receptor source for this set is a human donor who donated a stem cell graft to a child with combined immunodeficiency.

This clonotype was detected many times. The chain carries TRBV7-9 and TRBJ2-1; 7 bases agree with TRBD1. Germline V gene sequence: CDR1 SEHNR, CDR2 FQNEAQ (reference sequence). There are 16 residues in the CDR3. V lost 1 base and J lost 2; bases outside the gene matches: 5. CDR3 DNA sequence: TGTGCCAGCAGCTTAGGACAGGGATACCCCTACAATGAGCAGTTCTTC. It is translated as CASSLGQGYPYNEQFF.

J is TRBJ1-2 and V is TRBV5-4, with D unresolved. V was trimmed by 0 bases and J by 3 bases, leaving 12 bases between them. Per germline, CDR1 SGHNT and CDR2 YYREEE (reference sequence). The CDR3 length is 15 residues. The CDR3 DNA is TGTGCCAGCAGCTTGGTCGGGCCACGGGACTATGGCTACACCTTC. This codes for CASSLVGPRDYGYTF.

This clonotype was picked up a small number of times. This sequence joins TRBV7-3 and TRBJ2-2; tentatively, D is TRBD1 (6 bases). Germline lookup yields CDR1 SGHTA and CDR2 FQGTGA. V was cut by 1 base and J by 1 base, with 10 bases left in between. There are 16 residues in the CDR3. CDR3 in amino acids: CASSLNTGLNTGELFF. For the CDR3, the DNA is TGTGCCAGCAGCTTAAATACAGGGCTGAACACCGGGGAGCTGTTTTTT. Full variable domain (outside the CDR3, taken from reference TRBV7-3 and TRBJ2-2): GAGVSQTPSNKVTEKGKYVELRCDPISGHTALYWYRQSLGQGPEFLIYFQGTGAADDSGLPNDRFFAVRPEGSVSTLKIQRTERGDSAVYLCASSLNTGLNTGELFFGEGSRLTVL.

CDR3 residues: CASSQGTLASYEQYF. DNA for the CDR3: TGTGCCAGCAGCCAGGGGACTCTGGCCTCCTACGAGCAGTACTTC. V is TRBV4-2 and J is TRBJ2-7; tentatively, D is TRBD2 (6 bases). Germline loops: CDR1 LGHNA, CDR2 YNFKEQ. This CDR3 has 15 amino acids. Trimming pared 3 bases from V and 0 bases from J, leaving 12 bases between.

The sample holds many counts of this clonotype. The V call is TRBV4-2, the J call TRBJ2-7; D call uncertain. The CDR3 runs 14 residues. With 4 bases removed from V and 3 bases from J, the gap between germline ends came to 13 bases. Per the germline V gene, CDR1 is LGHNA and CDR2 is YNFKEQ. CDR3 residues: CASSLRDTVYEQYF. The CDR3 DNA reads as TGTGCCAGCAGCCTCAGAGATACCGTCTACGAGCAGTACTTC.

This clonotype was seen more than once but under ten times. This chain uses TRBV20-1 with TRBJ2-3, with D unclear. This CDR3 spans 15 amino acids. V was cut by 6 bases and J by 4 bases, with 20 bases left in between. The V gene's germline CDR1 is DFQATT and CDR2 SNEGSKA (reference sequence). The CDR3 region is CSAPARVMDPDTQYF. For the CDR3, the DNA is TGCAGTGCCCCCGCCCGGGTAATGGACCCAGATACGCAGTATTTT.

This clonotype was observed many times. This sequence joins TRBV20-1 and TRBJ1-6; 7 nucleotides match TRBD1. J gave up 10 bases and V 2 bases, and 5 bases lay outside the gene matches. The CDR3 has 13 residues. CDR1 is DFQATT and CDR2 is SNEGSKA in the germline V gene (reference sequence). The CDR3: CSARQGEVSPLHF. The DNA of the CDR3 is TGCAGTGCTAGACAGGGGGAGGTCTCACCCCTCCACTTT.

This clonotype has only a few counts. The J gene is TRBJ2-1, the V gene TRBV25-1; 13 nucleotides match TRBD2. CDR3 length: 16 residues. Germline V gives CDR1 MGHDK, CDR2 SYGVNS. The trim removed 4 bases at V and 5 bases at J, leaving 5 bases unmatched. The CDR3 reads CASSGGGTSGNNEQFF. For the CDR3, the DNA is TGTGCCAGCAGTGGGGGAGGGACTAGCGGGAACAATGAGCAGTTCTTC.

This clonotype was seen a handful of times. The genes are TRBV4-3 and TRBJ2-3; no firm D call. The CDR3 loop spans 14 amino acids. The V and J ends lost 2 bases and 4 bases respectively, with 10 bases between them. Germline CDR1 and CDR2: LGHNA and YSLEER. CDR3 protein: CASSQLGPADTQYF. The DNA for the CDR3 is TGCGCCAGCAGCCAACTCGGACCGGCAGATACGCAGTATTTT.

CDR3 loop: CASSHAGTGGYEQYF. The CDR3 DNA is TGTGCCAGCAGCCACGCCGGGACAGGGGGCTACGAGCAGTACTTC. V is TRBV3-1 and J is TRBJ2-7, with TRBD1 matching 11 bases. The CDR3 runs 15 residues. V lost 3 bases, J lost 3 bases, and 4 bases stayed unmatched. CDR1 and CDR2 from the germline V gene are LGHDT and YNNKEL (reference sequence).

This clonotype was counted only a few times. The V gene is TRBV28, the J gene TRBJ1-6; possible D gene TRBD1, 6 bases. Germline V gives CDR1 MDHEN, CDR2 SYDVKM. Trimming stripped 4 bases from V and 9 bases from J, with 13 bases between. The CDR3 length is 14 residues. CDR3 sequence (DNA): TGTGCCAGCAGTTCCCCAGGGGAAACTTCACCCCTCCACTTT. Its translation: CASSSPGETSPLHF.

This sequence joins TRBV12-3 or TRBV12-4 and TRBJ1-1; a possible D gene is TRBD1 (5 bases). The CDR3 extends over 13 amino acids. Trimming removed 6 bases at V and 4 bases at J, with 12 bases between. In DNA, the CDR3 is TGTGCCAGCAGCATTGGGGGTTTCACTGAAGCTTTCTTT. Protein: CASSIGGFTEAFF.

In this sample, this clonotype turned up a few times. CDR3 DNA sequence: TGTGCCAGTAGTACCCCTCGGACCACACCAGATACGCAGTATTTT. Amino acids: CASSTPRTTPDTQYF. The chain carries TRBV19 and TRBJ2-3, with D unclear. CDR3 length: 15 amino acids. Germline CDR1 reads LNHDA; CDR2 reads SQIVND (reference sequence). Deletions cut 4 bases from V and 4 bases from J, with 15 bases between.

V usage is TRBV4-3 and J usage is TRBJ1-3; D is unresolved. CDR3 length: 15 residues. From germline, CDR1 is LGHNA and CDR2 YSLEER. Trimming shortened V by 2 bases and J by 3 bases, and 11 bases separated the two germline ends. CDR3 sequence (DNA): TGCGCCAGCAGCCAATTCTTCCCTAGTGGAAACACCATATATTTT. Its translation: CASSQFFPSGNTIYF.

There are many counts of this clonotype. The genes are TRBV12-3 or TRBV12-4 and TRBJ2-3; 7 bases are a match to TRBD2. CDR3 length: 14 amino acids. V lost 5 bases to trimming and J lost 4 bases; unmatched junction nucleotides: 6. The chain's CDR3 is CASSPGGSADTQYF. The DNA for the CDR3 is TGTGCCAGCAGTCCGGGCGGGAGCGCAGATACGCAGTATTTT.

The V and J genes are TRBV7-2 and TRBJ2-2; 7 bases map to TRBD1. V shed 5 bases and J 2 bases; nucleotides not matched to a gene: 11. This CDR3 comprises 17 residues. The V gene's germline CDR1 is SGHTA and CDR2 FQGNSA. The CDR3 DNA is TGTGCCAGCAGCCCCCGCCGGGACAGCCTCAACACCGGGGAGCTGTTTTTT. Residues: CASSPRRDSLNTGELFF.

The V gene is TRBV3-1, the J gene TRBJ2-3; no clear D. The CDR3 has 15 residues. Trimming pared 1 base from V and 2 bases from J, leaving 10 bases between. The V gene's germline CDR1 is LGHDT and CDR2 YNNKEL (reference sequence). CDR3: CASSQAGQNTDTQYF. The CDR3 bases are TGTGCCAGCAGCCAAGCGGGTCAAAACACAGATACGCAGTATTTT.

The chain has TRBV20-1 and TRBJ2-1; possible D gene TRBD2, 6 bases. V lost 3 bases and J lost 12, with 15 bases in between. The CDR3 has 12 residues. Germline CDR1 reads DFQATT; CDR2 reads SNEGSKA (reference sequence). CDR3 loop: CSASLGGARQFF. The CDR3 DNA follows: TGCAGTGCTAGTCTCGGGGGTGCCCGGCAGTTCTTC.

V usage is TRBV9 and J usage is TRBJ2-7; 7 bases fit TRBD1. CDR1 and CDR2 from the germline V gene are SGDLS and YYNGEE. V shed 0 bases, J shed 3 bases, and the junction held 9 bases outside the gene matches. There are 16 residues in the CDR3. The CDR3 region is CASSVGGTVVNYEQYF. As DNA, the CDR3 is TGTGCCAGCAGCGTAGGGGGGACAGTCGTCAACTACGAGCAGTACTTC. Filled out from reference TRBV9 and TRBJ2-7, the complete variable domain reads DSGVTQTPKHLITATGQRVTLRCSPRSGDLSVYWYQQSLDQGLQFLIQYYNGEERAKGNILERFSAQQFPDLHSELNLSSLELGDSALYFCASSVGGTVVNYEQYFGPGTRLTVT.

Of note for this clonotype: Just one base apart from a much larger clone, this may be a read error. The chain has TRBV12-3 or TRBV12-4 and TRBJ2-1, with a possible D match to TRBD2 (6 bases). This CDR3 is built from 18 residues. DNA for the CDR3: TGTACCAGCAGTTTGATCCTCTCTGCCGGGAGCTCCTACAATGAGCAGTTCTTC. Its protein product is CTSSLILSAGSSYNEQFF.

This clonotype was seen a few times. The chain joins TRBV7-9 to TRBJ2-7; tentative D call: TRBD1 (6 bases). Germline loops: CDR1 SEHNR, CDR2 FQNEAQ (reference sequence). Trimming left V 1 base short and J 6 bases short, with 10 bases between. This CDR3 is built from 13 residues. CDR3 protein: CASSLGVGAEQYF. The CDR3, as DNA: TGTGCCAGCAGCTTAGGTGTGGGGGCCGAGCAGTACTTC.

The table lists this clonotype with a few counts. The chain recombines TRBV12-3 or TRBV12-4 with TRBJ2-1; perhaps TRBD1 as D (5 bases). CDR3 size: 16 residues. The ends were cut back, 6 bases at V and 0 bases at J, with 15 bases in the middle. The CDR3 loop is CASSSPTDLSYNEQFF. For the CDR3, the DNA is TGTGCCAGCAGCTCCCCGACAGACCTCTCCTACAATGAGCAGTTCTTC.

A note on this clonotype: A read error may be the cause here, since a much bigger clone is one base away. The chain carries TRBV24-1 and TRBJ1-5, with D unclear. Trimming pared 1 base from V and 2 bases from J, leaving 2 bases between. Germline CDR1 and CDR2: KGHDR and SFDVKD. This CDR3 region has 13 residues. In DNA form, the CDR3 reads TGTGCCACCAGTGATTTCGGCAATCAGCCCCAGCATTTT. It yields the protein CATSDFGNQPQHF.

The J gene is TRBJ2-3, the V gene TRBV9, with D tentatively TRBD1 or TRBD2 (6 bases each). With 4 bases removed from V and 1 base from J, the gap between germline ends came to 16 bases. CDR3 size: 16 residues. CDR1 is SGDLS, CDR2 YYNGEE, per germline. CDR3 protein: CASSPAGTPGTDTQYF. CDR3 nucleotides: TGTGCCAGCAGCCCGGCGGGGACACCGGGCACAGATACGCAGTATTTT.

This clonotype was observed many times. The chain couples TRBV11-1 to TRBJ2-1; 10 bases map to TRBD2. Germline lookup yields CDR1 SGHAT and CDR2 FQDESV (reference sequence). V was clipped by 7 bases and J by 5 bases; unmatched bases: 20. The CDR3 spans 19 residues. CDR3 residues: CASNKPPWASGSGDNEQFF. CDR3 bases: TGTGCCAGCAACAAACCCCCCTGGGCTAGCGGGAGTGGTGACAATGAGCAGTTCTTC.

The chain's CDR3 is CASSREGLAEGELFF. CDR3 nucleotide sequence: TGTGCCAGCAGTCGTGAAGGACTAGCTGAAGGGGAGCTGTTTTTT. The genes are TRBV7-2 and TRBJ2-2, with TRBD2 matching over 8 bases. Trimming at V came to 6 bases and at J to 8 bases, leaving 11 bases not matched to a gene. The CDR3 length is 15 residues. CDR1 SGHTA and CDR2 FQGNSA come from the germline V gene.

The V and J genes are TRBV6-1 and TRBJ1-2, with D perhaps matching TRBD1 (5 bases). The CDR3 is 11 amino acids. Germline lookup yields CDR1 MNHNS and CDR2 SASEGT. The V gene lost 11 bases and the J gene lost 7 bases, with 14 bases spanning the gap. CDR3 in amino acids: CAVRGTTGYTF. For the CDR3, the DNA is TGTGCCGTCCGGGGGACCACTGGCTACACCTTC.

J is TRBJ1-1 and V is TRBV29-1, with D unclear. The V gene's germline CDR1 is SQVTM and CDR2 ANQGSEA. V gave up 5 bases and J gave up 4 bases, with 11 bases separating them. The CDR3 extends over 12 amino acids. The CDR3 DNA reads as TGCAGCGTTTCAGAATGGGGCACTGAAGCTTTCTTT. Amino acid sequence: CSVSEWGTEAFF.

The chain employs TRBV29-1 and TRBJ2-2, with 11 bases lining up with TRBD2. Germline V CDR1 and CDR2: SQVTM, ANQGSEA. J was trimmed by 2 bases and V by 4 bases; bases with no gene match: 6. The length of the CDR3 is 16 residues. This CDR3 is CSVGQTSGVNTGELFF. As DNA, the CDR3 is TGCAGCGTTGGCCAGACTAGCGGGGTTAACACCGGGGAGCTGTTTTTT.

This clonotype was picked up many times. The chain recombines TRBV15 with TRBJ2-5, with TRBD2 matching over 7 bases. The ends lost 5 bases at V and 7 bases at J; junction bases unmatched: 13. Germline V gives CDR1 LNHNV, CDR2 YYDKDF (reference sequence). The CDR3 length is 15 residues. CDR3 sequence (DNA): TGTGCCACCAGCGGAGGCAGCGGGGTCTCTAGGACCCAGTACTTC. Protein: CATSGGSGVSRTQYF. The variable domain in full, with the rest retrieved from reference TRBV15 and TRBJ2-5, is DAMVIQNPRYQVTQFGKPVTLSCSQTLNHNVMYWYQQKSSQAPKLLFHYYDKDFNNEADTPDNFQSRRPNTSFCFLDIRSPGLGDTAMYLCATSGGSGVSRTQYFGPGTRLLVL.

This clonotype was counted only a few times. The chain joins TRBV11-3 to TRBJ1-1; 12 nucleotides line up with TRBD1. Germline assignment: CDR1 SGHNT and CDR2 YENEEA. The CDR3 length is 15 residues. V lost 1 base and J lost 11; bases outside the gene matches: 8. CDR3 in amino acids: CASSLVGTGGRYAFF. CDR3 bases: TGTGCCAGCAGCTTAGTCGGGACAGGGGGCAGGTATGCTTTCTTT.

In this sample, this clonotype turned up many times. The V call is TRBV9, the J call TRBJ2-7; D call uncertain. The germline V gene has CDR1 SGDLS and CDR2 YYNGEE. The CDR3 is 14 residues long. Between the trimmed V and J ends, which lost 2 bases and 7 bases, there was a span of 16 bases. The CDR3 DNA follows: TGTGCCAGCAGCGTCTCAGGCCGAATCACGGAGCAGTACTTC. This gives the protein CASSVSGRITEQYF.